The 27 T cell receptor beta chains given below trace back to one sample, sequenced in a study of T-cell memory formation after mild COVID-19. TCRdb used MiXCR to reprocess the 5' RACE reads, holding one entry per CDR3 protein. The sample contains nearly 40,000 distinct CDR3 sequences, 6.1% of which appear only once. Source material: PBMCs or a T cell subset sorted from them (not recorded which). The receptor set was obtained from an adult who had mild COVID-19 (a few samples of this study predate the infection). Cell type and time point are not known.

This clonotype was observed many times. The chain couples TRBV6-5 to TRBJ2-1; 8 nucleotides match TRBD2. The V gene end was trimmed by 6 bases and the J gene end by 7 bases; junction bases not matched to a gene: 5. This CDR3 spans 13 amino acids. Germline CDR1 reads MNHEY; CDR2 reads SVGAGI. Here the CDR3 DNA reads TGTGCCAGCAGGCCGAGCGGGAGTAATGAGCAGTTCTTC. This sequence encodes CASRPSGSNEQFF.

A few counts support this clonotype. The chain carries TRBV2 and TRBJ1-5; D may be TRBD1 (5 bases). CDR3 length equals 15 residues. Deletions cut 3 bases from V and 7 bases from J, with 16 bases between. Germline V CDR1 and CDR2: SNHLY, FYNNEI. The CDR3 sequence: CASSDVRQGYQPQHF. The CDR3, as DNA: TGTGCCAGCAGTGATGTGCGGCAGGGCTACCAGCCCCAGCATTTT.

This clonotype was found once. The chain recombines TRBV7-9 with TRBJ2-5, with 7 bases fitting TRBD2. Germline V lookup: CDR1 SEHNR, CDR2 FQNEAQ (reference sequence). The CDR3 extends over 15 amino acids. With V trimmed by 2 bases and J by 2 bases, 5 bases remained unmatched. The CDR3 nucleotides are TGTGCCAGCAGCTTACAGCGGGGTTGGCAAGAGACCCAGTACTTC. This codes for CASSLQRGWQETQYF.

This rearrangement joins TRBV3-1 to TRBJ2-1; 7 nucleotides agree with TRBD1. The germline gives CDR1 LGHDT, CDR2 YNNKEL (reference sequence). The CDR3 has 13 residues. Trimming removed 2 bases from V and 10 bases from J; junction bases left unmatched: 5. The CDR3 loop reads CASSQRQGLEQFF. As DNA, the CDR3 is TGTGCCAGCAGCCAACGACAGGGTTTAGAGCAGTTCTTC.

This clonotype has at least ten counts. This CDR3 is CASSSLAGVSHYEQYF. The CDR3 DNA sequence: TGTGCCAGCAGCTCTCTAGCGGGAGTATCACACTACGAGCAGTACTTC. The chain is built from TRBV7-3 and TRBJ2-7; 10 bases match TRBD2. In germline, CDR1 is SGHTA, CDR2 FQGTGA. Losses at the gene ends were 4 bases for V and 3 bases for J; bases not matched to a gene: 9. The CDR3 contains 16 residues.

This chain joins TRBV7-9 and TRBJ2-3, with a possible D match to TRBD1 (6 bases). CDR1 and CDR2 from the germline V gene are SEHNR and FQNEAQ (reference sequence). V was clipped by 3 bases and J by 2 bases, with 9 bases between them. CDR3 length equals 14 residues. CDR3 residues: CASSFSGDTDTQYF. CDR3 bases: TGTGCCAGCAGCTTTTCAGGGGACACAGATACGCAGTATTTT.

A few counts support this clonotype. This chain joins TRBV24-1 and TRBJ1-2; no clear D. This CDR3 has 13 amino acids. Trimming pared 5 bases from V and 7 bases from J, leaving 13 bases between. CDR1 is KGHDR, CDR2 SFDVKD, per germline. CDR3 DNA: TGTGCCACCAGTGGCAAAGGAGGAGGTGGCTACACCTTC. Translated, it gives CATSGKGGGGYTF.

This clonotype was recorded at least ten times. This chain joins TRBV5-1 and TRBJ2-7, with a weak D call TRBD2 (5 bases). The CDR3 sequence is 15 residues long. Trimming removed 0 bases from V and 2 bases from J, with 12 bases in between. The V gene's germline CDR1 is SGHRS and CDR2 YFSETQ. In DNA, the CDR3 is TGCGCCAGCAGCTTGGACCCGGCGGGCCCCTACGAGCAGTACTTC. Its protein product is CASSLDPAGPYEQYF.

This clonotype occurred many times. This chain connects TRBV9 to TRBJ1-2, with D possibly being TRBD1 (5 bases). V gave up 2 bases and J gave up 3 bases, with 17 bases separating them. CDR1 is SGDLS, CDR2 YYNGEE, per germline. The CDR3 sequence is 16 residues long. The CDR3 DNA is TGTGCCAGCAGCGTCCGGGGGGACGGCGTATACTATGGCTACACCTTC. It specifies CASSVRGDGVYYGYTF.

This clonotype was picked up a small number of times. This sequence joins TRBV18 and TRBJ1-1, with 10 bases that match TRBD1. The CDR3 sequence is 15 residues long. Germline CDR1 and CDR2: KGHSH and LQKENI. J gave up 3 bases and V 4 bases, and 5 bases lay outside the gene matches. CDR3 nucleotide sequence: TGTGCCAGCTCACGTTCCGGGACAGGGGACACTGAAGCTTTCTTT. It yields the protein CASSRSGTGDTEAFF. The complete variable domain, with remaining parts taken from reference TRBV18 and TRBJ1-1, reads NAGVMQNPRHLVRRRGQEARLRCSPMKGHSHVYWYRQLPEEGLKFMVYLQKENIIDESGMPKERFSAEFPKEGPSILRIQQVVRGDSAAYFCASSRSGTGDTEAFFGQGTRLTVV.

This clonotype was seen a handful of times. This chain links TRBV20-1 with TRBJ1-2, with 12 bases lining up with TRBD1. The germline gives CDR1 DFQATT, CDR2 SNEGSKA (reference sequence). V shed 6 bases and J 8 bases; nucleotides not matched to a gene: 19. The CDR3 totals 17 residues. CDR3 sequence reads: CSASGAGTGGPMGGYTF. The CDR3 coding sequence is TGCAGTGCCAGTGGTGCCGGGACAGGGGGCCCCATGGGCGGCTACACCTTC.

This clonotype was counted many times. This rearrangement joins TRBV6-5 to TRBJ2-5; tentatively, D is TRBD2 (6 bases). Germline V gene sequence: CDR1 MNHEY, CDR2 SVGAGI. The CDR3 has 15 amino acids. The V end lost 5 bases, the J end lost 6 bases, and 19 bases lay between the germline ends. The CDR3 loop is CASSTGTQALKTQYF. The CDR3 bases are TGTGCCAGCAGTACCGGGACTCAAGCTTTAAAGACCCAGTACTTC.

There are a few counts of this clonotype. The rearrangement uses TRBV6-5 and TRBJ2-3; 8 bases fit TRBD1. Germline V CDR1 and CDR2: MNHEY, SVGAGI. Germline trimming cut 6 bases from V and 4 bases from J; bases unmatched to any gene: 6. The CDR3 spans 14 residues. In DNA form, the CDR3 reads TGTGCCAGCAGCCTCGGACAGGGCCCAGATACGCAGTATTTT. It encodes CASSLGQGPDTQYF.

This clonotype was counted at least ten times. This rearrangement joins TRBV7-6 to TRBJ1-3; the D is unclear. The V gene lost 5 bases and the J gene lost 0 bases, with 11 bases spanning the gap. There are 15 residues in the CDR3. Germline values: CDR1 SGHVS, CDR2 FNYEAQ. The CDR3 sequence is CASSPTPSSGNTIYF. DNA for the CDR3: TGTGCCAGCAGCCCGACGCCCAGCTCTGGAAACACCATATATTTT. The whole variable domain, remainder taken from reference TRBV7-6 and TRBJ1-3, is GAGVSQSPRYKVTKRGQDVALRCDPISGHVSLYWYRQALGQGPEFLTYFNYEAQQDKSGLPNDRFSAERPEGSISTLTIQRTEQRDSAMYRCASSPTPSSGNTIYFGEGSWLTVV.

Many counts were recorded for this clonotype. CDR3 in amino acids: CSNQGALSSTDTQYF. The CDR3 DNA reads TGCAGCAATCAGGGGGCGTTATCTAGCACAGATACGCAGTATTTT. The chain combines TRBV20-1 with TRBJ2-3, with 8 positions matching TRBD1. This CDR3 spans 15 amino acids. The germline gives CDR1 DFQATT, CDR2 SNEGSKA (reference sequence).

This chain uses TRBV5-1 with TRBJ2-5; D call uncertain. V was trimmed by 0 bases and J by 4 bases, leaving 10 bases between them. The CDR3 has 14 residues. The germline V gene has CDR1 SGHRS and CDR2 YFSETQ. This CDR3 is CASSLVQELETQYF. The CDR3 DNA reads TGCGCCAGCAGCTTGGTCCAGGAATTAGAGACCCAGTACTTC.

Here the CDR3 DNA reads TGTGCCAGCAGCACGTCTAGCGGGAGTTACGAGCAGTACTTC. Protein product: CASSTSSGSYEQYF. The chain carries TRBV7-2 and TRBJ2-7; TRBD2 aligns across 10 bases. The CDR3 covers 14 residues. V lost 5 bases to trimming and J lost 4 bases; unmatched junction nucleotides: 5. Looked up from germline, CDR1 is SGHTA and CDR2 is FQGNSA.

A note on this clonotype: This may stem from a read error, because a much larger clone lies one nucleotide away. This chain connects TRBV4-3 to TRBJ1-1, with unresolved D. CDR1 is LGHNA, CDR2 YSLEER, per germline. CDR3 size: 14 residues. CDR3 DNA: TGCGCCAGCAGCCAAGATCTCGGAAGGACTGAATCTTTCTTT. Protein: CASSQDLGRTESFF.

Here the CDR3 reads CASSLYQGGAFF. CDR3 bases: TGTGCCAGCAGTTTATACCAAGGGGGCGCTTTCTTT. J is TRBJ1-1 and V is TRBV28, with 7 bases fitting TRBD1. CDR3 length: 12 residues. Germline loops: CDR1 MDHEN, CDR2 SYDVKM. Losses at the gene ends were 1 base for V and 11 bases for J; bases not matched to a gene: 4.

This clonotype was seen many times. V usage is TRBV18 and J usage is TRBJ2-1; possibly TRBD1 for D (5 bases). This CDR3 is 15 amino acids long. Germline V CDR1 and CDR2: KGHSH, LQKENI. Trimming shortened V by 0 bases and J by 6 bases, and 12 bases separated the two germline ends. The CDR3 is CASSPPPGQGNEQFF. Here the CDR3 DNA reads TGTGCCAGCTCACCACCGCCAGGGCAAGGCAATGAGCAGTTCTTC.

This clonotype was observed at least ten times. This chain links TRBV4-2 with TRBJ1-5, with D perhaps matching TRBD1 (5 bases). Trimming cost V 1 base and J 4 bases, with 14 bases left between them. This CDR3 is 16 amino acids long. CDR1 is LGHNA, CDR2 YNFKEQ, per germline. In DNA form, the CDR3 reads TGTGCCAGCAGCCAAGTACTCCGCCGGGGGAATCAGCCCCAGCATTTT. It encodes CASSQVLRRGNQPQHF.

This clonotype was detected a few times. This chain joins TRBV7-9 and TRBJ1-4, with TRBD1 matching 7 bases. The J segment lost 2 bases and the V segment lost 11 bases, leaving 5 bases of the junction unmatched. CDR3 length: 13 residues. The V gene's germline CDR1 is SEHNR and CDR2 FQNEAQ (reference sequence). The CDR3 reads CASRQGTNEKLFF. CDR3 nucleotide sequence: TGTGCCTCGCGACAGGGTACTAATGAAAAACTGTTTTTT. The variable domain in full, with the rest retrieved from reference TRBV7-9 and TRBJ1-4, is DTGVSQNPRHKITKRGQNVTFRCDPISEHNRLYWYRQTLGQGPEFLTYFQNEAQLEKSRLLSDRFSAERPKGSFSTLEIQRTEQGDSAMYLCASRQGTNEKLFFGSGTQLSVL.

This clonotype is deemed medium-sized. This rearrangement joins TRBV5-1 to TRBJ2-7; TRBD1 matches at 8 bases. This CDR3 is built from 14 residues. Germline V CDR1 and CDR2: SGHRS, YFSETQ. J was trimmed by 4 bases and V by 3 bases; bases with no gene match: 6. This CDR3 reads CASSSGTGLYEQYF. The CDR3 DNA reads TGCGCCAGCAGCTCCGGGACAGGCCTTTACGAGCAGTACTTC.

The chain combines TRBV12-5 with TRBJ1-1, with a tentative D call TRBD1 (6 bases). CDR1 and CDR2 from the germline V gene are LGHNT and FRNRAP. Trimming stripped 2 bases from V and 6 bases from J, with 16 bases between. The length of the CDR3 is 15 residues. The CDR3 DNA sequence: TGTGCTAGTGGTTTGACCGGGGGGCTGGGGGCTGAAGCTTTCTTT. This codes for CASGLTGGLGAEAFF.

This clonotype has a handful of counts. The V and J genes are TRBV27 and TRBJ2-2, with D perhaps assigned TRBD1 or TRBD2 (7 bases each). Trimming removed 5 bases at V and 2 bases at J, with 18 bases between. Germline V CDR1 and CDR2: MNHEY, SMNVEV (reference sequence). The CDR3 extends over 17 amino acids. CDR3 loop: CASSPQTGRENTGELFF. CDR3 DNA: TGTGCCAGCAGTCCCCAGACAGGGAGGGAAAACACCGGGGAGCTGTTTTTT.

In its sample, this clonotype was seen many times. This chain connects TRBV4-1 to TRBJ1-1, with unresolved D. CDR1 and CDR2 from the germline V gene are MGHRA and YSYEKL. The CDR3 loop spans 17 amino acids. Trimming removed 1 base at V and 5 bases at J, with 20 bases between. CDR3 loop: CASSQVGVWSGRTEAFF. The CDR3 nucleotides read TGCGCCAGCAGCCAAGTTGGGGTTTGGTCGGGTAGGACTGAAGCTTTCTTT.

The chain recombines TRBV2 with TRBJ2-1; 10 nucleotides line up with TRBD1. The V gene end was trimmed by 8 bases and the J gene end by 4 bases; junction bases not matched to a gene: 5. CDR3 length: 14 residues. CDR1 and CDR2 (germline): SNHLY, FYNNEI. For the CDR3, the DNA is TGTGCCAGCTCGACAGGGGGCACTTACAATGAGCAGTTCTTC. This translates into CASSTGGTYNEQFF.